These 24 T cell receptor beta chains were all obtained from the same sample, sequenced in a study of long-term antiretroviral therapy in people with HIV (dated by TCRdb to between 2022 and 2023). The immunoSEQ hsTCRB v3.0 assay was used at survey level resolution for TRB variable region sequencing. TCRdb's version of the immuneACCESS table is confined to in-frame rearrangements and falls short of the full clone set. An unresolved V gene accounts for under half of the shortfall where checked; the remainder is of unknown origin. This sample has 11,000 to 15,000 clones in its table, and over 75% of those were observed once. The ten top clones hold around a tenth of the sample. Source: unsorted PBMCs, taken 6.2 years after starting antiretroviral therapy. All receptors come from a middle-aged man with HIV.

The rearrangement uses TRBV5-1 and TRBJ2-1, with 10 bases fitting TRBD2. CDR1 and CDR2 from the germline V gene are SGHRS and YFSETQ. This CDR3 contains 16 residues. J was trimmed by 7 bases and V by 0 bases; bases with no gene match: 7. DNA of the CDR3: TGCGCCAGCAGCTTGGCCCCTAGCGGGAGTGGGAATGAGCAGTTCTTC. Translation gives CASSLAPSGSGNEQFF.

This clone was observed a single time. The rearrangement joins TRBV28 to TRBJ2-1; D possibly corresponds to TRBD1 (5 bases). Per the germline V gene, CDR1 is MDHEN and CDR2 is SYDVKM. This CDR3 has 13 amino acids. V lost 5 bases to trimming and J lost 4 bases, with 9 bases between them. CDR3 DNA sequence: TGTGCCAGCAGTGGACAAATATACAATGAGCAGTTCTTC. It codes for CASSGQIYNEQFF.

This sequence joins TRBV11-2 and TRBJ2-3; D perhaps matches TRBD1 (6 bases). Germline lookup yields CDR1 SGHAT and CDR2 FQNNGV. Between the trimmed V and J ends, which lost 5 bases and 1 base, there was a span of 13 bases. CDR3 length: 15 residues. The CDR3 coding sequence is TGTGCCAGCAGCCCCACAGGGATGGGCACAGATACGCAGTATTTT. Protein product: CASSPTGMGTDTQYF. Variable domain in full (rest from reference TRBV11-2 and TRBJ2-3): EAGVAQSPRYKIIEKRQSVAFWCNPISGHATLYWYQQILGQGPKLLIQFQNNGVVDDSQLPKDRFSAERLKGVDSTLKIQPAKLEDSAVYLCASSPTGMGTDTQYFGPGTRLTVL.

The sample holds one count of this clone. The chain uses TRBV7-2 and TRBJ1-4; D not resolved. The CDR3 has 15 residues. V lost 4 bases and J lost 6, with 15 bases in between. Germline V gene data show CDR1 as SGHTA and CDR2 as FQGNSA. The CDR3: CASSSPPGNYEKLFF. The CDR3 DNA follows: TGTGCCAGCAGCTCCCCCCCGGGGAATTATGAAAAACTGTTTTTT.

The J gene is TRBJ2-1, the V gene TRBV29-1; weak D call: TRBD2 (6 bases). Deletions cut 3 bases from V and 8 bases from J, with 11 bases between. CDR1 is SQVTM and CDR2 is ANQGSEA in the germline V gene. This CDR3 is 12 amino acids long. CDR3 region: CSVEARGYEQFF. As DNA, the CDR3 is TGCAGCGTTGAGGCCCGGGGGTATGAGCAGTTCTTC.

This clone was recorded once. This chain joins TRBV29-1 and TRBJ2-7, with 10 bases that match TRBD2. Unmatched junction bases numbered 12, after V lost 4 bases and J lost 6 bases. The germline V gene encodes CDR1 SQVTM and CDR2 ANQGSEA. This CDR3 is 15 amino acids long. CDR3: CSVVITSGILGEQYF. The CDR3 DNA reads as TGCAGCGTTGTGATTACTAGCGGGATTCTAGGCGAGCAGTACTTC.

V and J are TRBV7-3 and TRBJ2-5; maybe TRBD1 (6 bases). CDR3 length equals 13 residues. Trimming left V 5 bases short and J 3 bases short, with 10 bases between. Germline V gene data show CDR1 as SGHTA and CDR2 as FQGTGA. The CDR3 sequence is CASSQGSKETQYF. CDR3 DNA sequence: TGTGCCAGCAGCCAGGGGAGCAAAGAGACCCAGTACTTC.

The gene calls are TRBV7-9 and TRBJ1-1, with TRBD1 as a possible D gene (6 bases). Trimming stripped 1 base from V and 11 bases from J, with 14 bases between. Germline CDR1 and CDR2: SEHNR and FQNEAQ (reference sequence). There are 13 residues in the CDR3. The CDR3 protein is CASSLGGQGRAFF. As DNA, the CDR3 is TGTGCCAGCAGCTTAGGGGGGCAGGGGAGGGCTTTCTTT.

The V gene is TRBV28, the J gene TRBJ2-3, with no clear D. V gave up 1 base and J gave up 5 bases, with 13 bases separating them. The CDR3 consists of 15 residues. Germline loops: CDR1 MDHEN, CDR2 SYDVKM. CDR3 sequence: CASSLSVGSVDTQYF. The CDR3 coding sequence is TGTGCCAGCAGTTTATCGGTGGGATCGGTAGATACGCAGTATTTT.

This chain connects TRBV27 to TRBJ1-2; D may be TRBD1 (5 bases). This CDR3 has 12 residues. Trimming stripped 8 bases from V and 8 bases from J, with 15 bases between. Looked up from germline, CDR1 is MNHEY and CDR2 is SMNVEV (reference sequence). CDR3 loop: CASGTGTRGYTF. DNA for the CDR3: TGTGCCAGCGGAACCGGGACCAGAGGCTACACCTTC.

The chain has TRBV6-4 and TRBJ2-1; 8 positions agree with TRBD2. The CDR3 consists of 14 residues. Germline lookup yields CDR1 MRHNA and CDR2 SNTAGT. The V gene end was trimmed by 6 bases and the J gene end by 6 bases; junction bases not matched to a gene: 7. The CDR3: CASSPGLDLNEQFF. CDR3 DNA sequence: TGTGCCAGCAGCCCGGGACTAGACCTCAATGAGCAGTTCTTC.

V is TRBV2 and J is TRBJ2-5; the match to TRBD2 covers 10 bases. Germline assignment: CDR1 SNHLY and CDR2 FYNNEI. The CDR3 length is 16 residues. Trimming at V came to 7 bases and at J to 5 bases, leaving 13 bases not matched to a gene. The CDR3 loop reads CASTGPLAGAVETQYF. CDR3 in DNA: TGTGCCAGCACCGGGCCGCTAGCGGGAGCTGTGGAGACCCAGTACTTC.

The chain links TRBV11-2 to TRBJ2-3, with TRBD2 matching over 7 bases. This CDR3 comprises 13 residues. Trimming removed 0 bases from V and 6 bases from J; junction bases left unmatched: 0. Germline V gene data show CDR1 as SGHAT and CDR2 as FQNNGV. The CDR3, as DNA: TGTGCCAGCAGCTTAGATAGCGGGGATACGCAGTATTTT. Its translation is CASSLDSGDTQYF.

The chain has TRBV7-2 and TRBJ1-1; D is ambiguous. V shed 1 base and J shed 5 bases, with 5 bases lying between them. There are 12 residues in the CDR3. Germline CDR1 is SGHTA and CDR2 is FQGNSA. CDR3 sequence: CASSLGETEAFF. The CDR3 bases are TGTGCCAGCAGCTTAGGGGAGACTGAAGCTTTCTTT.

This rearrangement joins TRBV6-5 to TRBJ2-3; D gene unclear. CDR1 and CDR2 (germline): MNHEY, SVGAGI. The CDR3 sequence is 15 residues long. The germline V and J ends were trimmed by 0 bases and 0 bases, with 7 bases remaining between them. The CDR3 DNA follows: TGTGCCAGCAGTTACTCGGCGGAGAGCACAGATACGCAGTATTTT. It yields the protein CASSYSAESTDTQYF.

The genes are TRBV19 and TRBJ1-1, with D uncertain. The CDR3 covers 13 residues. Trimming shortened V by 8 bases and J by 7 bases, and 17 bases separated the two germline ends. Germline CDR1 LNHDA, CDR2 SQIVND (reference sequence). CDR3 region: CASSSPPLVEAFF. The CDR3 region has the DNA TGTGCCAGTTCGAGTCCTCCGTTGGTTGAAGCTTTCTTT.

This clone has a single count. CDR3 region: CAWTGLGTEAFF. In DNA, the CDR3 is TGTGCCTGGACCGGCCTAGGCACTGAAGCTTTCTTT. This chain links TRBV30 with TRBJ1-1; D gene unclear. From germline, CDR1 is GTSNPN and CDR2 SVGIG (reference sequence). V dropped 4 bases and J dropped 4 bases, with 10 bases sitting between them. The CDR3 length is 12 residues.

The chain combines TRBV19 with TRBJ1-6; 9 bases fit TRBD1. Trimming took 7 bases from V and 7 from J; bases not matched to a gene: 5. CDR1 and CDR2 (germline): LNHDA, SQIVND (reference sequence). This CDR3 contains 14 residues. The CDR3 DNA reads TGTGCCAGTACCGACGGGACAGGGAATTCACCCCTCCACTTT. This translates into CASTDGTGNSPLHF.

This chain connects TRBV28 to TRBJ2-3, with TRBD2 matching 13 bases. The V segment lost 5 bases and the J segment 8 bases; nucleotides outside the gene matches: 10. The CDR3 loop spans 16 amino acids. Per the germline V gene, CDR1 is MDHEN and CDR2 is SYDVKM. The CDR3 sequence: CASSQFRTSGSGTQYF. CDR3 in DNA: TGTGCCAGCAGTCAGTTCCGGACTAGCGGGAGCGGTACGCAGTATTTT.

The J gene is TRBJ2-7, the V gene TRBV2; D perhaps matches TRBD1 (5 bases). Germline V gene sequence: CDR1 SNHLY, CDR2 FYNNEI. V was cut by 3 bases and J by 4 bases, with 13 bases left in between. The length of the CDR3 is 14 residues. CDR3 residues: CASSESQATYEQYF. The CDR3 DNA reads as TGTGCCAGCAGTGAGTCACAGGCGACTTACGAGCAGTACTTC.

This sequence joins TRBV4-2 and TRBJ1-5, with D possibly TRBD1 on 5 matching bases. CDR3 length: 15 residues. Trimming pared 0 bases from V and 5 bases from J, leaving 11 bases between. The germline V gene encodes CDR1 LGHNA and CDR2 YNFKEQ. The CDR3 loop reads CASSQEGQGHQPQHF. The CDR3 nucleotides are TGTGCCAGCAGCCAAGAGGGGCAGGGACATCAGCCCCAGCATTTT.

The chain has TRBV27 and TRBJ2-7, with TRBD2 matching 8 bases. The CDR3 has 16 amino acids. V shed 5 bases, J shed 7 bases, and the junction held 16 bases outside the gene matches. The V gene's germline CDR1 is MNHEY and CDR2 SMNVEV (reference sequence). CDR3 sequence (DNA): TGTGCCAGCAGTCTCCCATGGACTAGCTCCACTATTGAGCAGTACTTC. It encodes CASSLPWTSSTIEQYF.

This clone was detected once. V gene TRBV9 combines with J gene TRBJ2-5, with TRBD2 as a possible D gene (6 bases). The germline V gene has CDR1 SGDLS and CDR2 YYNGEE. V lost 3 bases, J lost 2 bases, and 11 bases lay in between. The CDR3 has 14 amino acids. This CDR3 reads CASSGRDLQETQYF. The DNA for the CDR3 is TGTGCCAGCAGCGGGCGGGATCTGCAAGAGACCCAGTACTTC.

This clone appeared once. The CDR3 nucleotides read TGTGCCAGTAGCGACCGGGCTTCAAATCAGCCCCAGCATTTT. Its protein is CASSDRASNQPQHF. This rearrangement joins TRBV19 to TRBJ1-5; D uncertain. This CDR3 region has 14 residues. CDR1 is LNHDA, CDR2 SQIVND, per germline (reference sequence). Between the trimmed V and J ends, which lost 6 bases and 4 bases, there was a span of 13 bases.